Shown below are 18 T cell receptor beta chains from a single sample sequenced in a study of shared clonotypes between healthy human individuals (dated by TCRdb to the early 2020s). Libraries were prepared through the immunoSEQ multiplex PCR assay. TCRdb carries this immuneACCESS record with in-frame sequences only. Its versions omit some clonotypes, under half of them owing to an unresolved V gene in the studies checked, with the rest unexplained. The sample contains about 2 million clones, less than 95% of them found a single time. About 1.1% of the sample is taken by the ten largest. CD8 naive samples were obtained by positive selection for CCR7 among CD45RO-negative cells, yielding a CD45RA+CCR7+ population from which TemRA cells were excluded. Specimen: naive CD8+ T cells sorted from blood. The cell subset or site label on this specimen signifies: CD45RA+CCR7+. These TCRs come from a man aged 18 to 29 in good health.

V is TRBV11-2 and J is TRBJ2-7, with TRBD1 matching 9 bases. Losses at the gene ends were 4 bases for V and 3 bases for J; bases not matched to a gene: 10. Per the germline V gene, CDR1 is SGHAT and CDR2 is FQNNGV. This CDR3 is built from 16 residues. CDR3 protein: CASSSPQGAPNYEQYF. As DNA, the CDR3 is TGTGCCAGCAGCTCCCCACAGGGGGCACCCAACTACGAGCAGTACTTC.

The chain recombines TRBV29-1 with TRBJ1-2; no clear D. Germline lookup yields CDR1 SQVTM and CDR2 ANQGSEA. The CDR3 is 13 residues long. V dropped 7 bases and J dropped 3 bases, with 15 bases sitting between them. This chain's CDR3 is CSGRASLDYGYTF. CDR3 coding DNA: TGCAGCGGTAGGGCGAGTCTGGACTATGGCTACACCTTC. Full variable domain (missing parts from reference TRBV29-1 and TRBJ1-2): SAVISQKPSRDICQRGTSLTIQCQVDSQVTMMFWYRQQPGQSLTLIATANQGSEATYESGFVIDKFPISRPNLTFSTLTVSNMSPEDSSIYLCSGRASLDYGYTFGSGTRLTVV.

CDR3 nucleotide sequence: TGCGCCAGCAGCCAAGACGACCTGGGAAACACCATATATTTT. This sequence encodes CASSQDDLGNTIYF. The chain recombines TRBV4-3 with TRBJ1-3, with D hard to call. The CDR3 contains 14 residues. The ends were cut back, 0 bases at V and 4 bases at J, with 7 bases in the middle. Germline CDR1 LGHNA, CDR2 YSLEER.

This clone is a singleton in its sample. CDR3 in amino acids: CASSEPRAGSGELFF. The CDR3 coding sequence is TGTGCCAGCAGCGAACCCAGAGCGGGGAGCGGGGAGCTGTTTTTT. The V and J genes are TRBV2 and TRBJ2-2; TRBD2 aligns across 7 bases. J gave up 7 bases and V 6 bases, and 11 bases lay outside the gene matches. The CDR3 totals 15 residues. Germline V gene data show CDR1 as SNHLY and CDR2 as FYNNEI.

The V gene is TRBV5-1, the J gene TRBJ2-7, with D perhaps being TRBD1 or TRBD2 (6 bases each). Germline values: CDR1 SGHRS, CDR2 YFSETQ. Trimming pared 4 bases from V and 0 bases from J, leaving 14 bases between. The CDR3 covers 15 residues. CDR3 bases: TGCGCCAGCAGCCCGACGGGGGCTTACTCCTACGAGCAGTACTTC. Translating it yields CASSPTGAYSYEQYF.

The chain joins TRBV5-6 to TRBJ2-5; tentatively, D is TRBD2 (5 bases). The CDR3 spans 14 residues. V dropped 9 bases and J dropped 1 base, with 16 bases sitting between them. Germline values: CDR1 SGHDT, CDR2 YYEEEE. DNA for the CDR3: TGTGCCAACATGGTTATCGCGGGCCAAGAGACCCAGTACTTC. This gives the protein CANMVIAGQETQYF.

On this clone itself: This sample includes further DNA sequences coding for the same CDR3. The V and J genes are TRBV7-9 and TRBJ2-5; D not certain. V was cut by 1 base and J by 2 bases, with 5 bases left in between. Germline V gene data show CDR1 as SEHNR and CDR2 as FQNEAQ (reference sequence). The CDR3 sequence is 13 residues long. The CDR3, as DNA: TGTGCCAGCAGCTTAGGCCTACAAGAGACCCAGTACTTC. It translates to CASSLGLQETQYF.

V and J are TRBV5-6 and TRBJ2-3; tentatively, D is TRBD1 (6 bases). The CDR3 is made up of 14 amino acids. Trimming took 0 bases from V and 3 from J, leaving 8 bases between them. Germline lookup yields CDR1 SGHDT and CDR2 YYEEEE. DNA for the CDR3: TGTGCCAGCAGCTTGGTTAGGGGGACAGATACGCAGTATTTT. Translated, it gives CASSLVRGTDTQYF. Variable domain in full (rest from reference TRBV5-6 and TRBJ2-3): DAGVTQSPTHLIKTRGQQVTLRCSPKSGHDTVSWYQQALGQGPQFIFQYYEEEERQRGNFPDRFSGHQFPNYSSELNVNALLLGDSALYLCASSLVRGTDTQYFGPGTRLTVL.

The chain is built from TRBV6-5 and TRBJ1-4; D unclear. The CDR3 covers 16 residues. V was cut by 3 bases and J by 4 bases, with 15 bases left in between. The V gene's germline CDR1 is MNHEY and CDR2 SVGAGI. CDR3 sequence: CASSYYLQTINEKLFF. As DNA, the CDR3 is TGTGCCAGCAGTTATTACCTTCAAACTATTAATGAAAAACTGTTTTTT.

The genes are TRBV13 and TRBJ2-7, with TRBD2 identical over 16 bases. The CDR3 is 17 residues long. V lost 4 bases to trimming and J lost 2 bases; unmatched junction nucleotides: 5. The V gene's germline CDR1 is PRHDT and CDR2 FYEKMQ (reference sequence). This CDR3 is CASSSYGTSGGAYEQYF. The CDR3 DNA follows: TGTGCCAGCAGCTCGTACGGGACTAGCGGGGGGGCCTACGAGCAGTACTTC.

Written as DNA, the CDR3 is TGTGCCAGCAGCTTAGCGCTCACTATGAACACTGAAGCTTTCTTT. It codes for CASSLALTMNTEAFF. The chain has TRBV7-9 and TRBJ1-1; D gene ambiguous. The CDR3 is 15 amino acids. Germline V gene sequence: CDR1 SEHNR, CDR2 FQNEAQ (reference sequence). With 0 bases removed from V and 0 bases from J, the gap between germline ends came to 8 bases.

The CDR3, as DNA: TGTGCCAGCAGTCCGGGCGACGCTGAAGCTTTCTTT. Protein: CASSPGDAEAFF. This rearrangement joins TRBV28 to TRBJ1-1, with D unclear. The V end lost 5 bases, the J end lost 6 bases, and 10 bases lay between the germline ends. Germline assignment: CDR1 MDHEN and CDR2 SYDVKM. The CDR3 totals 12 residues.

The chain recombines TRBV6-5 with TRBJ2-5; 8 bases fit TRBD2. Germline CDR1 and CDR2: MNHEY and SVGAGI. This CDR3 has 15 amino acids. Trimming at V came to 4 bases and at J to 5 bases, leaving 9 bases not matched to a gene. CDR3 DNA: TGTGCCAGCAGTTCAGCTAGCGGGTGGGAGGAGACCCAGTACTTC. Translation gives CASSSASGWEETQYF.

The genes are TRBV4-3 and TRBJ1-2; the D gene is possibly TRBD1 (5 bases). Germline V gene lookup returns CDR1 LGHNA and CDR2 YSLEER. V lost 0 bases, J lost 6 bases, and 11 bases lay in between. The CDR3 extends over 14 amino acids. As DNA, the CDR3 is TGCGCCAGCAGCCAAGATCGGGGCAGCAATGGCTACACCTTC. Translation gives CASSQDRGSNGYTF.

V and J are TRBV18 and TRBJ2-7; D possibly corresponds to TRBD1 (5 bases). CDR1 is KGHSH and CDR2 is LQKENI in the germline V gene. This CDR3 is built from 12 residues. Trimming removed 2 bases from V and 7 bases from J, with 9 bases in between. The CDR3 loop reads CASSPGAGEQYF. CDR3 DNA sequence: TGTGCCAGCTCACCAGGGGCAGGAGAGCAGTACTTC.

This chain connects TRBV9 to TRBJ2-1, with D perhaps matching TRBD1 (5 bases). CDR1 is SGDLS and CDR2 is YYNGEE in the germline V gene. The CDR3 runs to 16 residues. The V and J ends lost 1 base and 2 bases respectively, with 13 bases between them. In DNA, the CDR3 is TGTGCCAGCAGCGTACTCAGGGCAGGGACCTACAATGAGCAGTTCTTC. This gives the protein CASSVLRAGTYNEQFF.

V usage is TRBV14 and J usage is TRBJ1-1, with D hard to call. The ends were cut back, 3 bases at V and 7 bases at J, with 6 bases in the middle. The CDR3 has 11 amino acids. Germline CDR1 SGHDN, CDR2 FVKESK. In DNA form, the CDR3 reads TGTGCCAGCAGCCATTCGGGTGAAGCTTTCTTT. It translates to CASSHSGEAFF.

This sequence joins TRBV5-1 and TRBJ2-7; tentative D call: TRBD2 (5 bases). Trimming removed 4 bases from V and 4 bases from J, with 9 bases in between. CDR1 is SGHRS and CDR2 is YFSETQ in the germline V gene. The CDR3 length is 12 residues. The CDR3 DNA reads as TGCGCCAGCAGCGACTACAGTTACGAGCAGTACTTC. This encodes CASSDYSYEQYF.